The clone carrying this TCR beta chain was observed a few times. The data belong to a study of response to subunit inactivated influenza vaccine. MiXCR was run by TCRdb on the RT-PCR reads, yielding one entry per CDR3 protein. Of 650,000 or so distinct CDR3 sequences in the sample, 12% to 15% were seen once. In germline, CDR1 is SEHNR, CDR2 FQNEAQ (reference sequence). V shed 3 bases, J shed 7 bases, and the junction held 7 bases outside the gene matches. This CDR3 region has 15 residues. The chain recombines TRBV7-9 with TRBJ2-1; TRBD2 matches 9 bases. This sequence originates from a man in his fifties or sixties who received an inactivated influenza vaccine. The sample in question was PBMCs from blood, obtained around 14 days before vaccination. The CDR3 sequence: CASSLWRGGRNEQFF. CDR3 nucleotides: TGTGCCAGCAGCTTGTGGCGGGGGGGCCGGAATGAGCAGTTCTTC.